A single T cell receptor (beta chain) is shown here with its context. The data derive from a study of blood T cell repertoires in COVID-19. Study-wide background: Material from acute and convalescent COVID-19 was sourced from the United States, Italy and Spain. Nucleic acid was either cDNA or gDNA, and it came from T cells, B-cell-depleted T cells, or PBMCs.

V lost 0 bases and J 1 base, leaving 10 bases between the germline ends. The CDR3 extends over 15 amino acids. Looked up from germline, CDR1 is SGHRS and CDR2 is YFSETQ. Libraries were prepared by immunoSEQ multiplex PCR; TCRdb keeps only in-frame clonotypes and omits some of them. Of under 120,000 clones listed, about 75% are singletons. The clonotype originates from a man aged 80 or over with acute or convalescent COVID-19. The gene calls are TRBV5-1 and TRBJ1-1; D perhaps matches TRBD1 (5 bases). The sequencing sample was made of peripheral blood. CDR3 coding DNA: TGCGCCAGCAGCTTGGACCAGGGCAAGAACACTGAAGCTTTCTTT. Its translation: CASSLDQGKNTEAFF.